The 5 T cell receptor beta chains in this list originate from one sample, sequenced in a study of identical twins. TCRdb re-called the 5' RACE reads through MiXCR, storing one row per CDR3 protein. In the table there are 1.5 million to 2 million distinct CDR3 sequences, more than 30% of which are singletons. Input material: cord blood. These receptors all come from a newborn girl in good health.

The chain couples TRBV27 to TRBJ1-2; D remains ambiguous. This CDR3 has 13 residues. CDR1 is MNHEY and CDR2 is SMNVEV in the germline V gene (reference sequence). The V end lost 5 bases, the J end lost 9 bases, and 16 bases lay between the germline ends. CDR3 region: CASSPTTARSYTF. DNA for the CDR3: TGTGCCAGCAGTCCCACCACTGCCCGTAGCTACACCTTC.

The V gene is TRBV20-1, the J gene TRBJ2-3; D gene unclear. CDR3 length: 13 amino acids. With 0 bases removed from V and 7 bases from J, the gap between germline ends came to 11 bases. The V gene's germline CDR1 is DFQATT and CDR2 SNEGSKA (reference sequence). The CDR3 DNA sequence: TGCAGTGCTAGAGATGCGGCTGTCAATACGCAGTATTTT. Its translation: CSARDAAVNTQYF.

V is TRBV4-1 and J is TRBJ2-7; D might be TRBD2 (6 bases). CDR3 size: 16 residues. CDR1 is MGHRA, CDR2 YSYEKL, per germline. Trimming removed 4 bases from V and 0 bases from J, with 16 bases in between. The CDR3, as DNA: TGCGCCAGCAGCCTCTATACCGGGACTCTCTCCTACGAGCAGTACTTC. Its protein product is CASSLYTGTLSYEQYF.

CDR3 in DNA: TGCAGTGCCCCACTGAAGGGAAGGCTTAATGAAAAACTGTTTTTT. It yields the protein CSAPLKGRLNEKLFF. J is TRBJ1-4 and V is TRBV20-1; D unclear. The germline V gene encodes CDR1 DFQATT and CDR2 SNEGSKA (reference sequence). The CDR3 is 15 amino acids. Trimming shortened V by 6 bases and J by 4 bases, and 18 bases separated the two germline ends.

Details on this clonotype: Being one base from a much bigger clone, this may be a read error. The CDR3 protein is CASSQDGNQETQFF. As DNA, the CDR3 is TGCGCCAGCAGCCAAGATGGGAACCAAGAGACCCAGTTCTTC. The V call is TRBV4-1, the J call TRBJ2-5, with D uncertain. The J call is in doubt because the DNA end fits TRBJ2-1 better. Germline V gene lookup returns CDR1 MGHRA and CDR2 YSYEKL. The CDR3 runs to 14 residues.